Below are 8 T cell receptor beta chains sequenced from a single sample in a study of blood T cell repertoires in COVID-19. This table comes from immunoSEQ multiplex PCR, and its TCRdb copy is limited to in-frame clones, with some not included. The sample includes over 200,000 clones, around 90% of them seen just once. The specimen was peripheral blood. The receptors were gathered from a man aged 25 to 40 with acute or convalescent COVID-19.

The V gene is TRBV2, the J gene TRBJ2-7, with 7 bases aligning to TRBD2. The germline V gene has CDR1 SNHLY and CDR2 FYNNEI. This CDR3 contains 11 residues. V shed 8 bases, J shed 3 bases, and the junction held 1 base outside the gene matches. The CDR3 region has the DNA TGTGCCAGCCGGGACTACTACGAGCAGTACTTC. Protein sequence: CASRDYYEQYF.

The V call is TRBV3-1 (or the pseudogene TRBV3-2), the J call TRBJ2-7, with D possibly matching TRBD1 (5 bases). V was shortened by 0 bases and J by 5 bases, with 14 bases between the two germline ends. The CDR3 has 15 residues. Germline loops: CDR1 LGHDT, CDR2 YNNKEL (reference sequence). The CDR3 DNA is TGTGCCAGCAGCCAAGATTCCCAGGGATGGAACGAGCAGTACTTC. Translated: CASSQDSQGWNEQYF.

The V gene is TRBV18, the J gene TRBJ2-3; TRBD2 matches at 7 bases. V shed 5 bases, J shed 5 bases, and the junction held 16 bases outside the gene matches. CDR1 and CDR2 from the germline V gene are KGHSH and LQKENI. The CDR3 length is 17 residues. CDR3 coding DNA: TGTGCCAGCTCAGGGGAGCGGCGGGAGATAGCTCAAGATACGCAGTATTTT. Protein sequence: CASSGERREIAQDTQYF.

This clone appeared a single time. The chain recombines TRBV3-1 (or the pseudogene TRBV3-2) with TRBJ1-1; TRBD1 agrees at 7 bases. The CDR3 is 17 amino acids. Trimming took 0 bases from V and 4 from J; bases not matched to a gene: 11. Germline V gene data show CDR1 as LGHDT and CDR2 as YNNKEL (reference sequence). The CDR3 nucleotides are TGTGCCAGCAGCCAAGAATTAATAACAGGGGAGGTCACTGAAGCTTTCTTT. It translates to CASSQELITGEVTEAFF.

The chain carries TRBV12-3 or TRBV12-4 and TRBJ2-1; D gene uncertain. This CDR3 has 13 residues. With 3 bases removed from V and 2 bases from J, the gap between germline ends came to 5 bases. CDR3 sequence (DNA): TGTGCCAGCAGTTTTCAGGCCTACAATGAGCAGTTCTTC. Its protein is CASSFQAYNEQFF.

The V gene is TRBV20-1, the J gene TRBJ2-3, with TRBD2 identical over 9 bases. V was clipped by 3 bases and J by 2 bases; unmatched bases: 6. This CDR3 comprises 15 residues. From germline, CDR1 is DFQATT and CDR2 SNEGSKA (reference sequence). CDR3 residues: CSASPLAGNTDTQYF. The CDR3 region has the DNA TGCAGTGCTAGTCCCCTAGCGGGGAACACAGATACGCAGTATTTT.

This sequence joins TRBV6-5 and TRBJ1-5; D is uncertain. There are 14 residues in the CDR3. Trimming stripped 6 bases from V and 0 bases from J, with 9 bases between. Germline V gives CDR1 MNHEY, CDR2 SVGAGI. In DNA form, the CDR3 reads TGTGCCAGCAGGATAGTCGATAGCAATCAGCCCCAGCATTTT. Translating gives CASRIVDSNQPQHF.

This clone was detected only once. V usage is TRBV12-5 and J usage is TRBJ2-3; a possible D gene is TRBD2 (5 bases). Germline assignment: CDR1 LGHNT and CDR2 FRNRAP. V lost 5 bases to trimming and J lost 0 bases, with 6 bases between them. This CDR3 is built from 13 residues. CDR3 nucleotide sequence: TGTGCTAGTGGTCCGGGGAGCACAGATACGCAGTATTTT. Its translation: CASGPGSTDTQYF.